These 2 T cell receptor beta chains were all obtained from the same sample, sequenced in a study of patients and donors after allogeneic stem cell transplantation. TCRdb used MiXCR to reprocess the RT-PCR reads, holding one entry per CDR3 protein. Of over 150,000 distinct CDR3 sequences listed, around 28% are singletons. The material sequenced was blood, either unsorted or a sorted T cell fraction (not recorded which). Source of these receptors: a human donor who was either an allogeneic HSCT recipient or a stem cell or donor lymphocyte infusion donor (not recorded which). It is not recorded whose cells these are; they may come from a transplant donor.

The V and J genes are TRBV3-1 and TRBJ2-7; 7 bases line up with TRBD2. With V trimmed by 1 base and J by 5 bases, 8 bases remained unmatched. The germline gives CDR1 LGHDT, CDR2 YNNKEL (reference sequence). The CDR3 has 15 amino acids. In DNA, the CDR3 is TGTGCCAGCAGCCAAGGTTGGGGGGGGAGTGACGAGCAGTACTTC. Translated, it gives CASSQGWGGSDEQYF.

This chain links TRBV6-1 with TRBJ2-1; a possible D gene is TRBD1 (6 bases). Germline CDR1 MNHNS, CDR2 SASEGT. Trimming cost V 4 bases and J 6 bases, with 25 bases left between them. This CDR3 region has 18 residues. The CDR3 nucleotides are TGTGCCAGCAGTGGGCCGGACAGATCCCGTAAAAAGGGCAATGAGCAGTTCTTC. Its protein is CASSGPDRSRKKGNEQFF.